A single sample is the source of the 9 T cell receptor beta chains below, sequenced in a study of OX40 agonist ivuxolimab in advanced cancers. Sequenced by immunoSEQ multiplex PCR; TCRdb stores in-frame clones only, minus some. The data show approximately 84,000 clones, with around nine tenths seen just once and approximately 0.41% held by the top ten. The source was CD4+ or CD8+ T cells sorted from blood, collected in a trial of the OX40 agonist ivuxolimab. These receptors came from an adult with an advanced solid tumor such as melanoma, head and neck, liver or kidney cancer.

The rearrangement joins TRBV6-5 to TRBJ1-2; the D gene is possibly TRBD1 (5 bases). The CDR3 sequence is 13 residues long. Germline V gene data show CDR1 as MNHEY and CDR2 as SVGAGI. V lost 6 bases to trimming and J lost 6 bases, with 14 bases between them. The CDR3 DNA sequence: TGTGCCAGCAGCCGTCAGGGTTCTGATGGCTACACCTTC. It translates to CASSRQGSDGYTF.

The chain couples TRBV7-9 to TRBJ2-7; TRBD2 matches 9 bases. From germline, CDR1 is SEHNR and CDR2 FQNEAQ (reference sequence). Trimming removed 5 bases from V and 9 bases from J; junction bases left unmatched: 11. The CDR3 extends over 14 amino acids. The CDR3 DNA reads TGTGCCAGCAGCCAAACTAGCGGGTGGCAAGGGCAGTACTTC. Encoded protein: CASSQTSGWQGQYF.

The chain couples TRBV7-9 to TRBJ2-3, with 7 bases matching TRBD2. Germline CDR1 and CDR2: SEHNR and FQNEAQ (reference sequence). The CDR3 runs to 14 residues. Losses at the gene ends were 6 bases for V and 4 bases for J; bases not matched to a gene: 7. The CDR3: CASSPSAGADTQYF. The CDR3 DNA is TGTGCCAGCAGTCCAAGCGCGGGGGCAGATACGCAGTATTTT.

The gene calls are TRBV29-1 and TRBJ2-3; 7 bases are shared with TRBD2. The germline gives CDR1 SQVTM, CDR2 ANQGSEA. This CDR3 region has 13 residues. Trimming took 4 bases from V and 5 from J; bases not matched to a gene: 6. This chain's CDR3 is CSVVPGGRDTQYF. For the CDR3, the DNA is TGCAGCGTTGTACCGGGCGGGAGAGATACGCAGTATTTT.

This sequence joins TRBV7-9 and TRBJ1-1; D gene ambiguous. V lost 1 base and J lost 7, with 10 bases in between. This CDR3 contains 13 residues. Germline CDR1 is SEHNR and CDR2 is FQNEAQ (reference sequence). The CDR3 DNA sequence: TGTGCCAGCAGCTTAGGTGGGTTTGATGAAGCTTTCTTT. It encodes CASSLGGFDEAFF.

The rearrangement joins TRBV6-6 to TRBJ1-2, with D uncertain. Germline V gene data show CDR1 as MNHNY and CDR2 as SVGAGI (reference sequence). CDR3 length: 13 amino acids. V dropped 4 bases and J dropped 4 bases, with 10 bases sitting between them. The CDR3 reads CASSSFAPYGYTF. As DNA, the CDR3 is TGTGCCAGCAGTTCATTCGCCCCCTATGGCTACACCTTC.

The CDR3 DNA reads TGTGCCAGCAGTCAGGGGGCATATAACTATGGCTACACCTTC. Translated: CASSQGAYNYGYTF. The rearrangement links TRBV28 to TRBJ1-2, with 8 positions matching TRBD1. Germline loops: CDR1 MDHEN, CDR2 SYDVKM. Trimming took 5 bases from V and 1 from J; bases not matched to a gene: 3. This CDR3 region has 14 residues.

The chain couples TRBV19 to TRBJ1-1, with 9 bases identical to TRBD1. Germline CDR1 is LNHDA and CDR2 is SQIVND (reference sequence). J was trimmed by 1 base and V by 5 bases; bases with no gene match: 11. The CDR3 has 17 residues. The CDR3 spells CASSAWTGDSRNTEAFF. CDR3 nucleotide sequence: TGTGCCAGTAGTGCCTGGACAGGGGATTCGAGGAACACTGAAGCTTTCTTT.

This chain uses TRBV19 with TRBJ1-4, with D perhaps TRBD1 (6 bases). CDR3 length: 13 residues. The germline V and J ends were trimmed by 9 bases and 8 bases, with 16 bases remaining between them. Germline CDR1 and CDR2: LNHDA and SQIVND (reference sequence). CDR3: CASSFGQTEKLFF. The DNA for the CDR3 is TGTGCCAGCTCCTTTGGACAGACAGAAAAACTGTTTTTT.